This record concerns one T cell receptor beta chain sequence. Its antigen is not identified. It was with 60 Vbeta and 13 Jbeta primers that the PCR ran. The method was immunoSEQ multiplex PCR; TCRdb's version includes in-frame clones alone and lacks a portion of them. The sample lists approximately 120,000 clones; approximately 75% were seen once. Germline CDR1 reads SGHAT; CDR2 reads FQNNGV. This CDR3 spans 15 amino acids. The ends lost 5 bases at V and 4 bases at J; junction bases unmatched: 10. The sample belongs to a study of cytomegalovirus exposure and HLA in healthy donors. Across the study: Early released data comprised some 91 million unique TCRs from HLA-typed donors. Broader study findings: Most TCR sequences proved rare, with some public TCRs found in many donors. Reports state that TCR beta sequences accurately predicted most subjects' HLA-A and HLA-B alleles.

The donors (healthy individuals) were bone marrow donors. The specimen was PBMCs. The chain couples TRBV11-2 to TRBJ2-7, with 8 bases that match TRBD1. This receptor was identified in a man aged 25 to 45 in good health and CMV-seronegative. The CDR3, as DNA: TGTGCCAGCAGCCCCACGACAGGGGCTACTTACGAGCAGTACTTC. Protein product: CASSPTTGATYEQYF.